This T cell receptor beta chain was sequenced during a study of CD8 T cells in Susac syndrome. CDR3 size: 13 residues. Trimming shortened V by 6 bases and J by 3 bases, and 12 bases separated the two germline ends. Germline V gives CDR1 SNHLY, CDR2 FYNNEI. The authors reverse transcribed about 0.45 to 1 ug RNA with random hexamers. Multiplex PCR with immunoSEQ amplified the TCR beta CDR3 across 54 Vbeta and 13 Jbeta. TCRdb re-analysed the immunoSEQ multiplex PCR reads in MiXCR, keeping a single row per CDR3 protein. The table has 150,000 to 200,000 distinct CDR3 sequences, roughly 93% seen once. Input material: CD4+ T cells from PBMCs. This chain links TRBV2 with TRBJ2-7; D gene ambiguous. This sequence was found in a human donor in good health. CDR3 protein: CASRRWGYYEQYF. The DNA of the CDR3 is TGTGCCAGCAGGAGGTGGGGTTACTACGAGCAGTACTTC.